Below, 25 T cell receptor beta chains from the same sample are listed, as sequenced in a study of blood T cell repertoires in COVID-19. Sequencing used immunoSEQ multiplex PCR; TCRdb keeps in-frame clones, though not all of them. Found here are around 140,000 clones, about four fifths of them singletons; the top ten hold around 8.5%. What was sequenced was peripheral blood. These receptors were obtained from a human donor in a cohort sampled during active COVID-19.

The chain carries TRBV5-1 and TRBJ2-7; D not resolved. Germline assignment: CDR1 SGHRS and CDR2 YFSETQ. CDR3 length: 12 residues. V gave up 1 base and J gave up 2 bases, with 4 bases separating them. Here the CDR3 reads CASSLSAYEQYF. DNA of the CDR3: TGCGCCAGCAGCTTGTCGGCCTACGAGCAGTACTTC.

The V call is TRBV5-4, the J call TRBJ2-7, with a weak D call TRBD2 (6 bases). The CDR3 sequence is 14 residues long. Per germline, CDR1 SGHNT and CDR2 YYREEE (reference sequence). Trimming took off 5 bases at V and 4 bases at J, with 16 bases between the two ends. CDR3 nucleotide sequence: TGTGCCAGCAGGACTGGGGGGACCCCGTACGAGCAGTACTTC. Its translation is CASRTGGTPYEQYF.

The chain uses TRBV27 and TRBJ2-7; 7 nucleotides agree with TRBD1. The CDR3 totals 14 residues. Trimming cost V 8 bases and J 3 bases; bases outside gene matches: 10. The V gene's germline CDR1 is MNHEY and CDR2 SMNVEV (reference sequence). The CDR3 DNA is TGTGCCAGCTCCCTAGCCAACAGGGGCTACGAGCAGTACTTC. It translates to CASSLANRGYEQYF.

CDR3 sequence: CASSLHAGTFSSYNSPLHF. The DNA for the CDR3 is TGTGCCAGCAGTTTACACGCTGGGACATTTAGCTCCTATAATTCACCCCTCCACTTT. The genes are TRBV28 and TRBJ1-6; TRBD1 might be the D (6 bases). CDR3 length equals 19 residues. Trimming removed 2 bases from V and 0 bases from J, with 17 bases in between. The germline gives CDR1 MDHEN, CDR2 SYDVKM.

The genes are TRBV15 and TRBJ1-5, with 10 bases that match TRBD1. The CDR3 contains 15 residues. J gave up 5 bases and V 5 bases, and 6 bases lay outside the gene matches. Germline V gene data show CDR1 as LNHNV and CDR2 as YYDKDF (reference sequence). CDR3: CATSPGTGAYQPQHF. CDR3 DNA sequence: TGTGCCACCAGCCCCGGGACAGGGGCCTATCAGCCCCAGCATTTT.

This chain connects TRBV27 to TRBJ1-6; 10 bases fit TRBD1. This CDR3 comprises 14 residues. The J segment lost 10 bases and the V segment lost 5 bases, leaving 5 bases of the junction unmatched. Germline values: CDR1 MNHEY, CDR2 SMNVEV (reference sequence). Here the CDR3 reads CASSLTTGGSPLHF. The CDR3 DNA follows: TGTGCCAGCAGTCTAACGACAGGGGGCTCACCCCTCCACTTT.

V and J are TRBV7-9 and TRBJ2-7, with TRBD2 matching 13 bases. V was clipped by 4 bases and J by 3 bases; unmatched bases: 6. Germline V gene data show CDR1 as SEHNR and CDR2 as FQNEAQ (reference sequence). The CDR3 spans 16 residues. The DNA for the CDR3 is TGTGCCAGCAGCTCACCGGGACTAGCGGGACACTACGAGCAGTACTTC. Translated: CASSSPGLAGHYEQYF.

CDR3 coding DNA: TGTGCCAGCAGCAAATGGCGGGGAATGGACGAGCAGTACTTC. Translation gives CASSKWRGMDEQYF. The chain employs TRBV21-1 and TRBJ2-7; TRBD2 reflects the table's D call only, with no check against the DNA. TRBV21-1 is marked as a pseudogene. The CDR3 totals 14 residues.

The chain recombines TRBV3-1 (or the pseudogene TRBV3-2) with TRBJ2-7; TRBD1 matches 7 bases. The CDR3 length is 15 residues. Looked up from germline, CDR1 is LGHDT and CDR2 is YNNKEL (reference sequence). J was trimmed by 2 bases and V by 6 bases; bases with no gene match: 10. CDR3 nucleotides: TGTGCCAGCAGTGGGTCCGGGGACAGAACCTACGAGCAGTACTTC. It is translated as CASSGSGDRTYEQYF.

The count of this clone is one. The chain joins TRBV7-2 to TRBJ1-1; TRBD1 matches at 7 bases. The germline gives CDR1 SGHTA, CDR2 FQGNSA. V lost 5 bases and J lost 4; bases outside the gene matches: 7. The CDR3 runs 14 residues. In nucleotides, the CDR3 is TGTGCCAGCAGCAACCAGGGGGAGGTCACTGAAGCTTTCTTT. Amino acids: CASSNQGEVTEAFF.

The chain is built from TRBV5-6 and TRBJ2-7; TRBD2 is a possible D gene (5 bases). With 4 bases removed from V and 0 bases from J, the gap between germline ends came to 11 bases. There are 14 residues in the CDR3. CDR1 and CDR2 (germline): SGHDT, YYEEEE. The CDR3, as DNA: TGTGCCAGCAGCCCTGGACTTAGCTCCTACGAGCAGTACTTC. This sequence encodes CASSPGLSSYEQYF.

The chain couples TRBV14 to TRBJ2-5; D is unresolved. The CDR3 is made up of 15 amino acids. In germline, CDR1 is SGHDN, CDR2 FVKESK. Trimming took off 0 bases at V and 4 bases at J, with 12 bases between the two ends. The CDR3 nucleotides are TGTGCCAGCAGCCAAGATAGGCTAGACGCAGAGACCCAGTACTTC. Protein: CASSQDRLDAETQYF.

The CDR3 DNA reads TGCGCCAGCAGCTTAACTAGTTGGCAAGAGACCCAGTACTTC. Amino acids: CASSLTSWQETQYF. The genes are TRBV5-1 and TRBJ2-5, with D possibly being TRBD2 (5 bases). This CDR3 is built from 14 residues. Trimming shortened V by 2 bases and J by 2 bases, and 10 bases separated the two germline ends. Germline-derived CDR1 and CDR2 are SGHRS and YFSETQ.

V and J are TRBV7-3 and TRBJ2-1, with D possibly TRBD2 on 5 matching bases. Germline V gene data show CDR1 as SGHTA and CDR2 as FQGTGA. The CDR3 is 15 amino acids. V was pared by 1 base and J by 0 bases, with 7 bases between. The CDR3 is CASSLRADSYNEQFF. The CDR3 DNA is TGTGCCAGCAGCTTAAGAGCGGACTCCTACAATGAGCAGTTCTTC.

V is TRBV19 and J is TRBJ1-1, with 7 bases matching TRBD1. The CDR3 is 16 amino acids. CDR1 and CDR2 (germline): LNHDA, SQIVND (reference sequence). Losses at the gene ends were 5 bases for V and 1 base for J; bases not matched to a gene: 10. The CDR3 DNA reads TGTGCCAGTAGTGCCCGACAGGGTTGGGAGAACACTGAAGCTTTCTTT. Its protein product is CASSARQGWENTEAFF. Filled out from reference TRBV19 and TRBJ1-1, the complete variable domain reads DGGITQSPKYLFRKEGQNVTLSCEQNLNHDAMYWYRQDPGQGLRLIYYSQIVNDFQKGDIAEGYSVSREKKESFPLTVTSAQKNPTAFYLCASSARQGWENTEAFFGQGTRLTVV.

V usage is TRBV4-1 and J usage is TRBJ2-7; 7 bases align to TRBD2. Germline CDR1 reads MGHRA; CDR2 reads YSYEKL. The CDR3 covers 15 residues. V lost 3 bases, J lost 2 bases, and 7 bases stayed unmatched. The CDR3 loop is CASSHFSSGAYEQYF. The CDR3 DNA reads TGCGCCAGCAGCCACTTCTCTAGCGGAGCCTACGAGCAGTACTTC.

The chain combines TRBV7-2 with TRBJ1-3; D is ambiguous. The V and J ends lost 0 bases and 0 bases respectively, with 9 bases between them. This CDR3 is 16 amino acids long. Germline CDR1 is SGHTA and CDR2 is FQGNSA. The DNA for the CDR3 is TGTGCCAGCAGCTTAGCGGGCAGTTTCTCTGGAAACACCATATATTTT. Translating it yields CASSLAGSFSGNTIYF. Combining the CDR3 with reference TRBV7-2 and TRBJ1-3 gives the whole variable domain GAGVSQSPSNKVTEKGKDVELRCDPISGHTALYWYRQSLGQGLEFLIYFQGNSAPDKSGLPSDRFSAERTGGSVSTLTIQRTQQEDSAVYLCASSLAGSFSGNTIYFGEGSWLTVV.

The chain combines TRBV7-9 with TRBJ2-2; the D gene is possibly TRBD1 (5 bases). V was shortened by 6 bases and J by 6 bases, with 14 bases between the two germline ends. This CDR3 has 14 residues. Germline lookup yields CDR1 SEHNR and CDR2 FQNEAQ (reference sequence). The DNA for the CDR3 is TGTGCCAGCAGTCAACAACCAGGGTCCGGGGAGCTGTTTTTT. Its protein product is CASSQQPGSGELFF.

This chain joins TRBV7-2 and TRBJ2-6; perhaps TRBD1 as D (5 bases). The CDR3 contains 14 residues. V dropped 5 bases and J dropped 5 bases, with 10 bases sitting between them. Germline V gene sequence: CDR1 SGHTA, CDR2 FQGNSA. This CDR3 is CASSRTDRANVLTF. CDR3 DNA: TGTGCCAGCAGCAGAACGGACAGGGCCAACGTCCTGACTTTC.

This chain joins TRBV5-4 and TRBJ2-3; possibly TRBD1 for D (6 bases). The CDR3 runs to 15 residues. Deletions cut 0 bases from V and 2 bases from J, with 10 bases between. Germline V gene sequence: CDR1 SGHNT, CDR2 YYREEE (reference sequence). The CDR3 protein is CASSLAGQNTDTQYF. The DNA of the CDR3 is TGTGCCAGCAGCTTGGCTGGACAGAACACAGATACGCAGTATTTT. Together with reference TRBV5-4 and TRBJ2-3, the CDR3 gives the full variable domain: ETGVTQSPTHLIKTRGQQVTLRCSSQSGHNTVSWYQQALGQGPQFIFQYYREEENGRGNFPPRFSGLQFPNYSSELNVNALELDDSALYLCASSLAGQNTDTQYFGPGTRLTVL.

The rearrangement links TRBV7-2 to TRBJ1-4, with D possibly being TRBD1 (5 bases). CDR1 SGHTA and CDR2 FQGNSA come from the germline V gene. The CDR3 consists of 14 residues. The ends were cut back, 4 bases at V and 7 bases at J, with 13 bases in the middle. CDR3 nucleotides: TGTGCCAGCAGCTCCAGGGTGGAGGGTGAAAAACTGTTTTTT. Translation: CASSSRVEGEKLFF. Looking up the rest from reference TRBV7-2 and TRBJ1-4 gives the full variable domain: GAGVSQSPSNKVTEKGKDVELRCDPISGHTALYWYRQSLGQGLEFLIYFQGNSAPDKSGLPSDRFSAERTGGSVSTLTIQRTQQEDSAVYLCASSSRVEGEKLFFGSGTQLSVL.

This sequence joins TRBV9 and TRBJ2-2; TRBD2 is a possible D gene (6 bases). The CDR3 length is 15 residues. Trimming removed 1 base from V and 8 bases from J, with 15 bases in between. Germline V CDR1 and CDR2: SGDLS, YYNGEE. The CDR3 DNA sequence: TGTGCCAGCAGCGTACCTTCAGGCGGGACGGGGGAGCTGTTTTTT. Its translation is CASSVPSGGTGELFF.

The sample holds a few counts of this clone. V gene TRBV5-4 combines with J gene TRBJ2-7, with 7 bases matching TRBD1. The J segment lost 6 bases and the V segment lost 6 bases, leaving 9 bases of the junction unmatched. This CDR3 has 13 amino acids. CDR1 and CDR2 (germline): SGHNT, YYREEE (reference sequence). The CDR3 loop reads CASKLTGQGEQYF. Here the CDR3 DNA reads TGTGCCAGCAAGCTGACAGGGCAGGGCGAGCAGTACTTC.

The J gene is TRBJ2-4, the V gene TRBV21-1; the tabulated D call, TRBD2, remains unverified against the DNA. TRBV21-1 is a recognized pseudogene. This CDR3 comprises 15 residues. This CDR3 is CASSKGIEGKNIQYF. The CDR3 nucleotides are TGTGCCAGCAGCAAAGGGATTGAGGGCAAAAACATTCAGTACTTC.

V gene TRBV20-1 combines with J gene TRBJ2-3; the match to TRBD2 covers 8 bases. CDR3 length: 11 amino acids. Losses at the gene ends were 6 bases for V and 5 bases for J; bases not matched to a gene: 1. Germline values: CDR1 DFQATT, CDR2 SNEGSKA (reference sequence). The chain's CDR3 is CSAAGEDTQYF. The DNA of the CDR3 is TGCAGTGCAGCGGGAGAAGATACGCAGTATTTT.